This T cell receptor beta chain was retrieved from a study of identical twins. Trimming cost V 2 bases and J 0 bases, with 10 bases left between them. This CDR3 has 15 amino acids. Germline V gene sequence: CDR1 WSHSY, CDR2 SAAADI. Whole-study results and caveats: The models gave estimates that fell short of the out-of-frame TCR alpha sharing seen in monozygotic twins. Surplus twin overlap in beta out-of-frame sequences was less pronounced. Low generation-probability sequences were in excess among twin-shared out-of-frame alpha sequences.

A single record per CDR3 protein comes from TCRdb applying MiXCR to the 5' RACE reads. The sample carries about 220,000 distinct CDR3 sequences, 6.5% to 9% recorded once. This clonotype was seen only a few times. Its antigen remains unknown. The sample was also reused in another study, on yellow fever vaccine responses in identical twins.

This receptor was obtained from a woman in her late teens or twenties in good health. The chain has TRBV10-2 and TRBJ1-1, with D possibly matching TRBD1 (6 bases). The specimen was CD8+ T cells sorted from blood. The CDR3 region has the DNA TGCGCCAGCAGTGAGGGGGGGCCCTTGAACACTGAAGCTTTCTTT. Translation: CASSEGGPLNTEAFF.